The present T cell receptor (beta chain) was sequenced within a study of blood T cell repertoires in COVID-19 (TCRdb year 2020). About the study as a whole: Samples from collaborators originated in the United States, Italy and Spain and spanned both the acute and convalescent phases of COVID-19. The material from the prospective study consisted of cDNA or gDNA derived from T cells, B-cell-depleted T cells, or PBMCs. Deeply sampled blood TCRbeta repertoires from subjects exposed to, actively infected with, or recovered from COVID-19 were included in the dataset. The repertoires were released in a freely available public database meant as a resource for research on the immune response to SARS-CoV-2. Samples came from the ongoing ImmuneRACE study (first 160 participants) plus 1,254 subjects from 6 global collaborators. The sample metadata nearly always contained a de-identified subject ID, COVID-19 status, age in years and sex. Where available, HLA class I and class II types were obtained from metadata supplied by the sample provider rather than from assay-based typing. What the work shows at the level of the full study, not this receptor alone: Clinical and demographic metadata were provided uncurated, with the amount varying by source and participant.

TCRbeta CDR3 regions were amplified from genomic DNA by means of the immunoSEQ Assay, a bias-controlled multiplex PCR. Per the authors' processing: Nucleated cell counts per sample were estimated from amplification of reference gene primers within the assay. To quantify the absolute abundance of each unique TCRbeta CDR3 rearrangement, sequence reads were collapsed and filtered. For each sample, productive Simpson clonality was calculated as the square root of Simpson's diversity index across productive rearrangements. Sourced from immuneACCESS, this table was stored by TCRdb with only in-frame sequences that have V and J called. A share of the clones is absent; for the studies checked, an unresolved V gene accounts for under half, and the remainder has no known explanation. The DNA gave D and trimming, while V, J and clone size come from that table. The sample contains 370,000 or so clones, about four fifths of them found a single time. The leading ten clones occupy around 1.1% of the sample.

Details on this clone: The antigen it recognizes is unknown. No base-level quality is on record; no much larger clone is a single base apart.

The cysteine opens and the phenylalanine closes a CDR3 of 17 amino acids. The CDR3 DNA has 51 bases and is translated from base 1. Between the V and J ends, shortened by 5 bases and 5 bases respectively, the junction contains 21 bases. Reading the germline V gene (reference sequence) gives CDR1 SEHNR and CDR2 FQNEAQ. Each collaborating institution followed its own protocols to collect whole blood in K2EDTA tubes. For TCRbeta analysis, collaborators shipped samples in one of three forms: frozen whole blood, isolated PBMCs, or DNA extracted from either of those sample types. The rearranged chain carries TRBV7-9 and TRBJ2-2, with TRBD1 perhaps the D gene, on 6 matching bases. This TCR was sampled from a human donor with acute or convalescent COVID-19. The donor label of this sample is uncertain. Sequenced sample: peripheral blood. The DNA is TGTGCCAGCAGCACGGGGTGGGGACACTCGGGGACCGGGGAGCTGTTTTTT. This codes for CASSTGWGHSGTGELFF.